This T cell receptor beta chain was identified in a study of blood T cell repertoires in COVID-19. Study-wide background: The analysed material was cDNA or gDNA that came from T cells, B-cell-depleted T cells, or PBMCs.

Participants' own reports of clinical history determined their cohort assignment. Donors of Cohort 3 who recovered were those that had two negative PCRs, clearance, or symptom resolution. Using immunoSEQ multiplex PCR, the repertoire was profiled, and TCRdb retains in-frame clones only, with some absent. The data hold around 270,000 clones, with 80% to 90% observed a single time. Sequencing used PBMCs or T cells enriched from blood (not recorded which). This clonotype was sampled from a woman aged 30 to 39 who had recovered from COVID-19.

The CDR3 DNA follows: TGTGCCAGCAGCTTTGGACAGGGAAACACTGAAGCTTTCTTT. This encodes CASSFGQGNTEAFF. The gene calls are TRBV11-2 and TRBJ1-1; the match to TRBD1 covers 8 bases. This CDR3 has 14 amino acids. The J segment lost 2 bases and the V segment lost 3 bases, leaving 2 bases of the junction unmatched. CDR1 SGHAT and CDR2 FQNNGV come from the germline V gene.